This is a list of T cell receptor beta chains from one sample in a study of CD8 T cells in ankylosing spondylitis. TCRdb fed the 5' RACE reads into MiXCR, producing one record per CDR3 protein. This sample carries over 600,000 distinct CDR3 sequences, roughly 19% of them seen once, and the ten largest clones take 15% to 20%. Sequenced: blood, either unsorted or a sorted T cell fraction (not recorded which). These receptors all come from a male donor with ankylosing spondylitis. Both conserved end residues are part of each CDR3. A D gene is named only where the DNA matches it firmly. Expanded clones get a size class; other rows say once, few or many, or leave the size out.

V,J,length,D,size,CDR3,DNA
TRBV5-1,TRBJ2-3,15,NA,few,CASSLAGARTDTQYF,TGCGCCAGCAGCTTGGCCGGGGCCAGGACAGATACGCAGTATTTT
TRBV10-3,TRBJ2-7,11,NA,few,CAISGAYEQYF,TGTGCCATCAGTGGAGCCTACGAGCAGTACTTC
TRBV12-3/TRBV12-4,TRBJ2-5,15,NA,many,CASSLRTSGGETQYF,TGTGCCAGCAGCCTCCGAACCTCTGGGGGAGAGACCCAGTACTTC
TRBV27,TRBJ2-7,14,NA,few,CASSPIPPSYEQYF,TGTGCCAGCAGTCCAATCCCCCCCTCCTACGAGCAGTACTTC
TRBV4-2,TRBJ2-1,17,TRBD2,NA,CASSQVRRSGSENEQFF,TGTGCCAGCAGCCAAGTTCGGCGTAGCGGGAGTGAGAATGAGCAGTTCTTC
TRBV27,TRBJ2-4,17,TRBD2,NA,CASSPHPGGLAKNIQYF,TGTGCCAGCAGTCCCCATCCGGGGGGGTTAGCCAAAAACATTCAGTACTTC
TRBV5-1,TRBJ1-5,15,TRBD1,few,CASSWTGEGNQPQHF,TGCGCCAGCAGCTGGACAGGGGAGGGCAATCAGCCCCAGCATTTT
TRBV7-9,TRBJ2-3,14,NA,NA,CASSLLLDSDTQYF,TGTGCCAGCAGCTTATTGTTAGATTCAGATACGCAGTATTTT
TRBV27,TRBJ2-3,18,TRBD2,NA,CASSLSYGLAGPTDTQYF,TGTGCCAGCAGTTTATCCTATGGACTAGCGGGACCCACAGATACGCAGTATTTT
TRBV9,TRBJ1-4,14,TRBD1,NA,CASSSPTGAGELFF,TGTGCCAGCAGCTCCCCCACAGGGGCCGGGGAACTGTTTTTT
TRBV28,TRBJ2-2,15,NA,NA,CASSYGGTNTGELFF,TGTGCCAGCAGTTACGGCGGGACGAACACCGGGGAGCTGTTTTTT
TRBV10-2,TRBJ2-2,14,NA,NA,CASRAKQGHGELFF,TGCGCCAGCAGGGCAAAGCAGGGGCACGGGGAGCTGTTTTTT
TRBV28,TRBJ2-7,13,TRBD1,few,CASKVGQGSEQYF,TGTGCCAGCAAAGTTGGACAGGGTAGCGAGCAGTACTTC
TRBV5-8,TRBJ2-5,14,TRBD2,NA,CASSLSGGAQGQYF,TGTGCCAGCAGCCTTAGCGGGGGGGCCCAGGGCCAGTACTTC
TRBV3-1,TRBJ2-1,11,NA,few,CASSQELEQFF,TGTGCCAGCAGCCAAGAACTCGAGCAGTTCTTC
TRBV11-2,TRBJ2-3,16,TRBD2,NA,CASSTKTSGSSDTQYF,TGTGCCAGCAGCACCAAGACTAGCGGGAGCTCAGATACGCAGTATTTT
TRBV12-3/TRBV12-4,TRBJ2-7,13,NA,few,CASSFAGAYEQYF,TGTGCCAGCAGTTTTGCGGGGGCTTACGAGCAGTACTTC
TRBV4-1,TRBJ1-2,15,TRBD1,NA,CASSRDKGQGGGYTF,TGCGCCAGCAGCCGAGATAAGGGACAGGGGGGTGGCTACACCTTC
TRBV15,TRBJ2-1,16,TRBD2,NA,CATSPRGGLAGGKQFF,TGTGCCACCAGCCCCAGGGGGGGACTAGCGGGGGGGAAACAGTTCTTC
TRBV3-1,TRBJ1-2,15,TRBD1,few,CASSPGTVANYGYTF,TGTGCCAGCAGCCCCGGGACAGTCGCTAACTATGGCTACACCTTC
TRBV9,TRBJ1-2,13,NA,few,CASSVVWVYGYTF,TGTGCCAGCAGCGTAGTCTGGGTTTATGGCTACACCTTC
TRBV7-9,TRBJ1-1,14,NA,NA,CASSHTGLNTEAFF,TGTGCCAGCAGCCATACAGGGCTGAACACTGAAGCTTTCTTT
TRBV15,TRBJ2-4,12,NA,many,CATSGETHIQYF,TGTGCCACCAGCGGAGAAACGCACATTCAGTACTTC
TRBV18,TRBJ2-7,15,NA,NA,CASSLGHSGAYEQYF,TGTGCCAGCTCACTTGGGCATAGCGGAGCTTACGAGCAGTACTTC
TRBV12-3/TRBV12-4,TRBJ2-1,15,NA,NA,CASSSSGWAGNEQFF,TGTGCCAGCAGTTCTAGTGGCTGGGCAGGCAATGAGCAGTTCTTC
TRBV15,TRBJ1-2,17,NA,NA,CATSRSYSNREGYGYTF,TGTGCCACCAGCAGATCGTATAGCAACAGGGAAGGCTATGGCTACACCTTC
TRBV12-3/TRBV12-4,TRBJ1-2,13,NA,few,CASSYPGLYGYTF,TGTGCCAGCAGTTACCCCGGCCTCTATGGCTACACCTTC
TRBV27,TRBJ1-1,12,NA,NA,CASGSGPLDAFF,TGTGCCAGCGGCTCCGGACCGCTAGATGCTTTCTTT
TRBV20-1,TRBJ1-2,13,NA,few,CSALITGNYGYTF,TGCAGTGCCCTCATCACGGGGAACTATGGCTACACCTTC
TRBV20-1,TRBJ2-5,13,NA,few,CSANTDDWETQYF,TGCAGTGCTAACACGGACGATTGGGAGACCCAGTACTTC
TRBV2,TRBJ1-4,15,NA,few,CASTPSGVSNEKLFF,TGTGCCAGCACCCCAAGCGGGGTGTCTAATGAAAAACTGTTTTTT
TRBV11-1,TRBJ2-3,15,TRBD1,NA,CASSLGDREGDTQYF,TGTGCCAGCAGCCTGGGGGACAGGGAAGGAGATACGCAGTATTTT
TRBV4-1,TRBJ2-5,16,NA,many,CASSQATRPSQETQYF,TGCGCCAGCAGCCAAGCGACAAGACCATCCCAAGAGACCCAGTACTTC
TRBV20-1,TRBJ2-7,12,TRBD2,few,CGGLAGSYEQYF,TGCGGAGGCCTAGCGGGGTCCTACGAGCAGTACTTC
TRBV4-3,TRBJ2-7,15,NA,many,CASSQEVLGASEQYF,TGCGCCAGCAGCCAAGAAGTTTTGGGGGCGAGCGAGCAGTACTTC
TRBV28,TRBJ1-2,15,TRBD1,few,CASRDTGERGYGYTF,TGTGCCAGCAGGGATACAGGGGAAAGAGGCTATGGCTACACCTTC
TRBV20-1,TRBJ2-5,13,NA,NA,CSASTPFQETQYF,TGCAGTGCTAGTACCCCCTTCCAAGAGACCCAGTACTTC
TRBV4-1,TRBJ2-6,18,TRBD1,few,CASSQDRGQGWGANVLTF,TGCGCCAGCAGCCAAGATAGAGGACAGGGATGGGGGGCCAACGTCCTGACTTTC
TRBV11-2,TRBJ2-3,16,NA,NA,CASSSPWGTSTDTQFF,TGTGCCAGCAGCTCCCCCTGGGGTACTAGCACAGATACGCAGTTTTTT
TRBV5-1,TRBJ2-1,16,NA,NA,CASSQSTPRGGDEQFF,TGCGCCAGCAGCCAGTCGACACCGAGGGGGGGGGATGAGCAGTTCTTC
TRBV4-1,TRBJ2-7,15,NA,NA,CASSPGRGRSYEQYF,TGCGCCAGCAGCCCAGGGAGGGGGAGGAGCTACGAGCAGTACTTC
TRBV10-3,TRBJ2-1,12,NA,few,CAISDEGDEQFF,TGTGCCATCAGTGACGAAGGGGATGAGCAGTTCTTC
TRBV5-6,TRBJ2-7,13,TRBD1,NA,CASSRTGEYEQYF,TGTGCCAGCAGCAGGACAGGGGAGTACGAGCAGTACTTC
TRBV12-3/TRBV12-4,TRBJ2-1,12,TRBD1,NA,CASSPTGSEQFF,TGTGCCAGCAGCCCGACAGGGAGTGAGCAGTTCTTC